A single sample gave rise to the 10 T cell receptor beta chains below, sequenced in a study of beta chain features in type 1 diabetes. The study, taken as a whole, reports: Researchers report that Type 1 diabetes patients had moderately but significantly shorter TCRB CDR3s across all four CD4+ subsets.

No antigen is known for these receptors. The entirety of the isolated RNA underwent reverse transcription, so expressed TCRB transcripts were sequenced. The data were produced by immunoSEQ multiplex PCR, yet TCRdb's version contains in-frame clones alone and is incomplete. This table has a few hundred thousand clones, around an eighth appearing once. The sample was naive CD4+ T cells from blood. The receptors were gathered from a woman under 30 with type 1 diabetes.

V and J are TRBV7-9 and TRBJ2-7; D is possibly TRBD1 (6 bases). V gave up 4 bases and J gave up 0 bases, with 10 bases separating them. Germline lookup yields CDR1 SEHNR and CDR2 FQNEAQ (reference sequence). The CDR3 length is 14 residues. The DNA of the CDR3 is TGTGCCAGCAGCTCGTGGGGGCTCTCCTACGAGCAGTACTTC. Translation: CASSSWGLSYEQYF.

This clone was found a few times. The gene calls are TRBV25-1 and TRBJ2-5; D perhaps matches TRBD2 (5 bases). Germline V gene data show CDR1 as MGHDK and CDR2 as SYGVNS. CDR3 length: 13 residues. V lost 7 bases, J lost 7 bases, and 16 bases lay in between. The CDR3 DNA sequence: TGTGCCAGCACGCGAGGGTCGAAGGGGACCCAGTACTTC. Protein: CASTRGSKGTQYF.

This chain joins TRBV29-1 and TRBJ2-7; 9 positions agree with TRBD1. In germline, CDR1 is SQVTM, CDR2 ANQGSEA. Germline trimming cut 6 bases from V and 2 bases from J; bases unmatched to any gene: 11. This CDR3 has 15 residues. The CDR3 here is CSVTPDRGNTYEQYF. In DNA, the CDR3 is TGCAGCGTCACCCCAGACAGGGGGAATACCTACGAGCAGTACTTC.

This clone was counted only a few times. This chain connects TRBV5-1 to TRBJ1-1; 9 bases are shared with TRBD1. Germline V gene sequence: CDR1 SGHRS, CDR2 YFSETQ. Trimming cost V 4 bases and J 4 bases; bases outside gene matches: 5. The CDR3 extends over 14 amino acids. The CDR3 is CASSRTGVGTEAFF. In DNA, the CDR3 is TGCGCCAGCAGCAGGACAGGGGTTGGCACTGAAGCTTTCTTT.

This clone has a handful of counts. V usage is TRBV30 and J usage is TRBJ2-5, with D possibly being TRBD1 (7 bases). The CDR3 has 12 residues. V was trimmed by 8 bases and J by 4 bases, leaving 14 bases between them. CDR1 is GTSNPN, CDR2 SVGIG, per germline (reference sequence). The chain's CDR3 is CARGSGGETQYF. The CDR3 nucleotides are TGTGCCCGGGGGTCAGGGGGAGAGACCCAGTACTTC.

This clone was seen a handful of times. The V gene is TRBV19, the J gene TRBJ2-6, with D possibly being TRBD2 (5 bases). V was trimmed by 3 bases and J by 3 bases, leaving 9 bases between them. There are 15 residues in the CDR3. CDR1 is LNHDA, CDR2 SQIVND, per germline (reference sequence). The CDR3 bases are TGTGCCAGTAGTATTAACGGGAATGGGGCCAACGTCCTGACTTTC. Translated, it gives CASSINGNGANVLTF.

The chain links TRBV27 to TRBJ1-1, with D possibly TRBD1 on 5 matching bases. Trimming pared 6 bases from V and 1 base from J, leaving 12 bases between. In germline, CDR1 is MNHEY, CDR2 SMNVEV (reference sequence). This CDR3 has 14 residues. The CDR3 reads CASSSTVSNTEAFF. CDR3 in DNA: TGTGCCAGCAGCTCGACAGTTTCGAACACTGAAGCTTTCTTT.

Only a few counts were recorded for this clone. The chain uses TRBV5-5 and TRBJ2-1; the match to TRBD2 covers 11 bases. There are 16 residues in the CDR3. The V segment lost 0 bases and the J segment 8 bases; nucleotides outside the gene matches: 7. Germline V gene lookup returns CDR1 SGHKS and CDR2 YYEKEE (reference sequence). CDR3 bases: TGTGCCAGCAGCTTGGACACTAGCGGGAGATATGATGAGCAGTTCTTC. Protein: CASSLDTSGRYDEQFF. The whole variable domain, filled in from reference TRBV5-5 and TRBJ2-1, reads DAGVTQSPTHLIKTRGQQVTLRCSPISGHKSVSWYQQVLGQGPQFIFQYYEKEERGRGNFPDRFSARQFPNYSSELNVNALLLGDSALYLCASSLDTSGRYDEQFFGPGTRLTVL.

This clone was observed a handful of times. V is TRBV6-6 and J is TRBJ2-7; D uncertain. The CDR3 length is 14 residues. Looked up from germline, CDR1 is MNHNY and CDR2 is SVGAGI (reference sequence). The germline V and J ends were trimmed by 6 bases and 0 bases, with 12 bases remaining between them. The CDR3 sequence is CASRPGGSSYEQYF. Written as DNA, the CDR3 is TGTGCCAGCAGGCCTGGCGGAAGCTCCTACGAGCAGTACTTC.

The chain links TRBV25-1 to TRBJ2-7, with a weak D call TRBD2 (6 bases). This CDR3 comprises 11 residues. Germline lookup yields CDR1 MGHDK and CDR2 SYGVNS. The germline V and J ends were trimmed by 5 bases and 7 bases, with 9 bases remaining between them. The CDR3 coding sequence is TGTGCCAGCAGTTTGGGGAGGGAGCAGTACTTC. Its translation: CASSLGREQYF.